The clone carrying this T cell receptor beta chain was counted ten times or more. This sample stems from a study of control samples from healthy donors and cancer patients. The trim removed 4 bases at V and 2 bases at J, leaving 5 bases unmatched. Looked up from germline, CDR1 is SGHRS and CDR2 is YFSETQ. The CDR3 is 14 residues long. TCRdb's table, derived via immunoSEQ multiplex PCR, lists solely in-frame clones and lacks some. The data contain 90,000 to 100,000 clones, around three quarters of them seen just once; the ten biggest clones take up under 12%. The sample comprised blood. The chain uses TRBV5-1 and TRBJ1-2; TRBD1 agrees at 7 bases. The source of this sequence is a woman aged 25 to 39 in good health. CDR3: CASSPTTGNYGYTF. As DNA, the CDR3 is TGCGCCAGCAGCCCCACGACAGGGAACTATGGCTACACCTTC.